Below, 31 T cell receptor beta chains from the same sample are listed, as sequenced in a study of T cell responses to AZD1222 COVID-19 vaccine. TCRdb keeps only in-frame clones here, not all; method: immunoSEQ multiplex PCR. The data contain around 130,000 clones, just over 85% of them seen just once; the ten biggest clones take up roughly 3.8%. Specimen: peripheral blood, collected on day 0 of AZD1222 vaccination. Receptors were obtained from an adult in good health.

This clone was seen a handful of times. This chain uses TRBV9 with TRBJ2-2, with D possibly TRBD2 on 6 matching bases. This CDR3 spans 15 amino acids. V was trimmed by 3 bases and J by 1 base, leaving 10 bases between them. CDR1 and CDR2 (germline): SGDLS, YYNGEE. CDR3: CASSAGLGNTGELFF. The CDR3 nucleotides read TGTGCCAGCAGCGCGGGACTTGGGAACACCGGGGAGCTGTTTTTT.

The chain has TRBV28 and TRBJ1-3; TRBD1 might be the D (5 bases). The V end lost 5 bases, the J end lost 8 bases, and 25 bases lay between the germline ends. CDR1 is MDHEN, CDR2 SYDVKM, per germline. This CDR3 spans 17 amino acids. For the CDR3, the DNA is TGTGCCAGCAGTACCCCCGGGTTCGGGACTAATGGCGACACCATATATTTT. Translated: CASSTPGFGTNGDTIYF.

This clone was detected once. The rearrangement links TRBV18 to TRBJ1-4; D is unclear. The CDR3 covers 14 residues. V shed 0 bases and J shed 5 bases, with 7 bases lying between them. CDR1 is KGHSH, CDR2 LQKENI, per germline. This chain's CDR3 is CASSPPNQNEKLFF. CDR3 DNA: TGTGCCAGCTCACCACCGAACCAAAATGAAAAACTGTTTTTT. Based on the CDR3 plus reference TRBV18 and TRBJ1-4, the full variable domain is NAGVMQNPRHLVRRRGQEARLRCSPMKGHSHVYWYRQLPEEGLKFMVYLQKENIIDESGMPKERFSAEFPKEGPSILRIQQVVRGDSAAYFCASSPPNQNEKLFFGSGTQLSVL.

The CDR3 DNA sequence: TGCGCCAGCAGCTTAGGCAACTCCTACGAGCAGTACTTC. This sequence encodes CASSLGNSYEQYF. The chain uses TRBV5-1 and TRBJ2-7; D remains ambiguous. The CDR3 consists of 13 residues. The V end was cut by 2 bases, the J end by 0 bases, with 6 bases between. Germline assignment: CDR1 SGHRS and CDR2 YFSETQ.

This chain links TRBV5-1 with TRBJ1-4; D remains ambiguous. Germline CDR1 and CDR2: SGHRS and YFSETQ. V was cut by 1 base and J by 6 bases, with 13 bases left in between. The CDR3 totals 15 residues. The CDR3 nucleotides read TGCGCCAGCAGCTTGTTTTCCGGATCGGATGAAAAACTGTTTTTT. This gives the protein CASSLFSGSDEKLFF.

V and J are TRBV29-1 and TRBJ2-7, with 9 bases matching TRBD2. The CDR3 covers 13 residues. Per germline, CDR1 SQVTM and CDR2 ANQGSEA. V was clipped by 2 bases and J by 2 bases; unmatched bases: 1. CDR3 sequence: CSVEPSGTYEQYF. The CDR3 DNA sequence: TGCAGCGTTGAACCTAGCGGGACCTACGAGCAGTACTTC.

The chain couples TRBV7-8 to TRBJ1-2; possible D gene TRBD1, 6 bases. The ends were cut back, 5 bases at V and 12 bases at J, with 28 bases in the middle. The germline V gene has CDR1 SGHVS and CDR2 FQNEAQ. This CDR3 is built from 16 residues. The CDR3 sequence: CASSPGGGTPNFWDTF. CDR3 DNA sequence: TGTGCCAGCAGCCCAGGAGGGGGGACCCCTAACTTTTGGGACACCTTC.

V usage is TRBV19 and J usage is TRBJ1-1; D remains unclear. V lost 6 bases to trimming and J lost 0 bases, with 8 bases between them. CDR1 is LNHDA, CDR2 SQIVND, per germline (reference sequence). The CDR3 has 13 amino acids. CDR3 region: CASSSQLNTEAFF. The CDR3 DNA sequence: TGTGCCAGTAGCTCGCAGCTGAACACTGAAGCTTTCTTT.

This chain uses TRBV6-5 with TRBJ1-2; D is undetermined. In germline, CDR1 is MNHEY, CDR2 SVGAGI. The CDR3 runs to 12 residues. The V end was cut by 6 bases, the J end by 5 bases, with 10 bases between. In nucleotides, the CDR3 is TGTGCCAGCAGCCTGGACGTTTATGGCTACACCTTC. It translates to CASSLDVYGYTF.

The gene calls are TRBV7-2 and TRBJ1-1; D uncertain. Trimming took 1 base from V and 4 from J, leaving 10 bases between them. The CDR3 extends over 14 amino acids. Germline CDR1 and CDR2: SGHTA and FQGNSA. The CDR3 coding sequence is TGTGCCAGCAGCTTAGTCTGGTTAGGCACTGAAGCTTTCTTT. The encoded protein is CASSLVWLGTEAFF.

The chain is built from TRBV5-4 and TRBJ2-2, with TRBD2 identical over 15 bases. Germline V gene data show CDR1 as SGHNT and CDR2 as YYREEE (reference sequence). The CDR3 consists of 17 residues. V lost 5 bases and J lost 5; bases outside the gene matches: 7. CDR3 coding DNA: TGTGCCAGCAGACCGTGGACTAGCGGGAGGGGAACCGGGGAGCTGTTTTTT. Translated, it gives CASRPWTSGRGTGELFF.

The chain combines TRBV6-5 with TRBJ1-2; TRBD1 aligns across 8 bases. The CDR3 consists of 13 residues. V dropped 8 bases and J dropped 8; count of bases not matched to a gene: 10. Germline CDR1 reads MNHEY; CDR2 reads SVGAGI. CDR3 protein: CASRRTGSGGYTF. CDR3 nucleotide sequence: TGTGCCAGCCGCCGGACAGGGTCTGGAGGCTACACCTTC.

CDR3 protein: CASSSGQQETQYF. CDR3 bases: TGTGCCAGCAGCTCGGGACAGCAAGAGACCCAGTACTTC. The V call is TRBV5-4, the J call TRBJ2-5, with 7 bases matching TRBD1. V was clipped by 3 bases and J by 2 bases; unmatched bases: 1. CDR3 size: 13 residues. Germline lookup yields CDR1 SGHNT and CDR2 YYREEE (reference sequence).

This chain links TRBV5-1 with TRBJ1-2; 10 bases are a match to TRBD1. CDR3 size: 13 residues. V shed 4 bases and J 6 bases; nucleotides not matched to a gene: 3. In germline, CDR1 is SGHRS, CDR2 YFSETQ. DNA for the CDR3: TGCGCCAGCAGCCAAGGACAGGGGGATGGCTACACCTTC. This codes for CASSQGQGDGYTF.

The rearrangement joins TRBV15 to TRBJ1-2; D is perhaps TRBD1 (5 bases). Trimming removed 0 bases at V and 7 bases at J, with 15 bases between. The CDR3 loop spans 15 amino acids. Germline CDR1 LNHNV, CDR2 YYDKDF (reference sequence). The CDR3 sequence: CATSRDQGGEGGYTF. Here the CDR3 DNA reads TGTGCCACCAGCAGAGATCAGGGAGGGGAGGGTGGCTACACCTTC. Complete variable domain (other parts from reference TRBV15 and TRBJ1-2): DAMVIQNPRYQVTQFGKPVTLSCSQTLNHNVMYWYQQKSSQAPKLLFHYYDKDFNNEADTPDNFQSRRPNTSFCFLDIRSPGLGDTAMYLCATSRDQGGEGGYTFGSGTRLTVV.

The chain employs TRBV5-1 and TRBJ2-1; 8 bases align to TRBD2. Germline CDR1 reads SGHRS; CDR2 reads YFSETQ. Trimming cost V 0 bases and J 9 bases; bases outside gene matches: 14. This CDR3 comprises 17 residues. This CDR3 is CASSLAGAGGSLSEQFF. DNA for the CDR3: TGCGCCAGCAGCTTGGCCGGGGCGGGAGGTTCTTTAAGTGAGCAGTTCTTC. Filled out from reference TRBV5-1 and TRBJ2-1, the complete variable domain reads KAGVTQTPRYLIKTRGQQVTLSCSPISGHRSVSWYQQTPGQGLQFLFEYFSETQRNKGNFPGRFSGRQFSNSRSEMNVSTLELGDSALYLCASSLAGAGGSLSEQFFGPGTRLTVL.

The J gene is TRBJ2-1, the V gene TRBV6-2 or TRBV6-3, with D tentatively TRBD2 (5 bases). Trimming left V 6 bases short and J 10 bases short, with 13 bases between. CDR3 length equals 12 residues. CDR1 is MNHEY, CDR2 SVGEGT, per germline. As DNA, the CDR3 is TGTGCCAGCAGCCAGGACTTGCGGGAGCAGTTCTTC. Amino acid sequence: CASSQDLREQFF.

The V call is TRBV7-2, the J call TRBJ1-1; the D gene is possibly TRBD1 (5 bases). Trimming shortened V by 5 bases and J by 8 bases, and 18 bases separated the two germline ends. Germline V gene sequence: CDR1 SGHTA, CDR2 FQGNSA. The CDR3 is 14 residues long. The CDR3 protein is CASSPLLRGREAFF. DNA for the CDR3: TGTGCCAGCAGCCCTCTTTTGCGGGGCCGCGAAGCTTTCTTT.

CDR3 amino acids: CASSLDASYEQYF. The CDR3 DNA is TGTGCCAGCAGTTTAGATGCATCCTACGAGCAGTACTTC. The V gene is TRBV27, the J gene TRBJ2-7; D uncertain. Trimming removed 2 bases from V and 1 base from J, with 6 bases in between. In germline, CDR1 is MNHEY, CDR2 SMNVEV (reference sequence). The CDR3 extends over 13 amino acids.

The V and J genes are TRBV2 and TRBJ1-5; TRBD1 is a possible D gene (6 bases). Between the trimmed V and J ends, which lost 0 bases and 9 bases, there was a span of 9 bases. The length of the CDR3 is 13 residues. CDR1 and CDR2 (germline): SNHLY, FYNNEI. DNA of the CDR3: TGTGCCAGCAGTGAAGCAGGGGGTGGGCCCCAGCATTTT. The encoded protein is CASSEAGGGPQHF.

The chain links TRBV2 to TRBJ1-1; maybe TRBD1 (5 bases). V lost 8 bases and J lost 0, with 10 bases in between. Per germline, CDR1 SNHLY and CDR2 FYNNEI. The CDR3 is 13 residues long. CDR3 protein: CASGTDMNTEAFF. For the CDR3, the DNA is TGTGCCAGCGGGACTGATATGAACACTGAAGCTTTCTTT. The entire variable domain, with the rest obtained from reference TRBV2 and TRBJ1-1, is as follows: EPEVTQTPSHQVTQMGQEVILRCVPISNHLYFYWYRQILGQKVEFLVSFYNNEISEKSEIFDDQFSVERPDGSNFTLKIRSTKLEDSAMYFCASGTDMNTEAFFGQGTRLTVV.

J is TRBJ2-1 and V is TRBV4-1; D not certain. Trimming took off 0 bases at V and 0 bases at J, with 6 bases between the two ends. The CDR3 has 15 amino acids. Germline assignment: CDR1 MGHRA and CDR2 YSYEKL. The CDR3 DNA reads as TGCGCCAGCAGCCAAGAAAAGGTCTCCTACAATGAGCAGTTCTTC. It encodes CASSQEKVSYNEQFF.

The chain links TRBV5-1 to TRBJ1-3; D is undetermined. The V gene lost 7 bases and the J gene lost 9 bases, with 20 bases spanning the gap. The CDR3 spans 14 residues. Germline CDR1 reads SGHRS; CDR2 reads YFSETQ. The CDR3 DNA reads TGCGCCAGCGCCTCGCAGGAAGGTCGAAGCACCATATATTTT. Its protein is CASASQEGRSTIYF.

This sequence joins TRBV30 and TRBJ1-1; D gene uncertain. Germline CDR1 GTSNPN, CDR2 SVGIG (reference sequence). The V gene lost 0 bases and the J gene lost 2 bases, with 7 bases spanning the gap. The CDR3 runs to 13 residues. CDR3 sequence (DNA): TGTGCCTGGAGTGTATTCGCTAACACTGAAGCTTTCTTT. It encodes CAWSVFANTEAFF.

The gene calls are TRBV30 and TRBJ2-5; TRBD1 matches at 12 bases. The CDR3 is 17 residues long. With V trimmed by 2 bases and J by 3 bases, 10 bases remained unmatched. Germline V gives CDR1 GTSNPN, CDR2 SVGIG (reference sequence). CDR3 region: CAWSSMTGTGGEETQYF. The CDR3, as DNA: TGTGCCTGGAGTTCGATGACCGGGACAGGGGGCGAAGAGACCCAGTACTTC.

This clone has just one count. CDR3 DNA sequence: TGTGCCAGTAGATCGAGAGCAGTTAATGAAAAACTGTTTTTT. Amino acid sequence: CASRSRAVNEKLFF. The rearrangement uses TRBV19 and TRBJ1-4; D unresolved. The V and J ends lost 6 bases and 4 bases respectively, with 12 bases between them. CDR3 length: 14 residues. Germline V gives CDR1 LNHDA, CDR2 SQIVND (reference sequence).

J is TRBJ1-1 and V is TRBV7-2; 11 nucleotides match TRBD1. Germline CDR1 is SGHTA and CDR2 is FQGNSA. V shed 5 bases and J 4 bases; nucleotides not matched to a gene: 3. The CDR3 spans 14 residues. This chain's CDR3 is CASSIGTGGTEAFF. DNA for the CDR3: TGTGCCAGCAGCATCGGGACAGGGGGCACTGAAGCTTTCTTT.

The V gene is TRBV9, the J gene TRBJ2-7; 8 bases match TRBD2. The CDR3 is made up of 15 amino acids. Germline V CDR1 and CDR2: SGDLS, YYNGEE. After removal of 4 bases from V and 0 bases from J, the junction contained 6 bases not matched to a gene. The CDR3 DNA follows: TGTGCCAGCAGCCCCCACGGGGGGGTCTCCTACGAGCAGTACTTC. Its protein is CASSPHGGVSYEQYF.

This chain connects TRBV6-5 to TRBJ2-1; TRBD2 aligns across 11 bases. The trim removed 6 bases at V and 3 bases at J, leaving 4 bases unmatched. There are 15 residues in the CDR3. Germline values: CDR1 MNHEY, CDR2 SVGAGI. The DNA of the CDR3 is TGTGCCAGCAGGCAGACTAGCGGGGTCTACAATGAGCAGTTCTTC. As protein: CASRQTSGVYNEQFF.

The CDR3 DNA sequence: TGCGCCAGCAGCCAAGATCGCGGAAGCTCCTATAATTCACCCCTCCACTTT. It yields the protein CASSQDRGSSYNSPLHF. The chain combines TRBV4-1 with TRBJ1-6; D call uncertain. With 0 bases removed from V and 0 bases from J, the gap between germline ends came to 9 bases. This CDR3 is built from 17 residues. Germline values: CDR1 MGHRA, CDR2 YSYEKL.

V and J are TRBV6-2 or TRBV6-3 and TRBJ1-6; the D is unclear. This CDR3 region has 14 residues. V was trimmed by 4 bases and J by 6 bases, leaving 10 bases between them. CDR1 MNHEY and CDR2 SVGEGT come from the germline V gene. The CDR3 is CASSWTSSNSPLHF. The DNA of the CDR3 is TGTGCCAGCAGTTGGACCAGTTCTAATTCACCCCTCCACTTT.